This section outlines one TCR beta chain sequence together with its context. The antigen it binds to is not known. No base quality information exists; no much larger clone differs at one position. This specimen belongs to a study of cytomegalovirus exposure and HLA in healthy donors (dated by TCRdb to the late 2010s). General notes on the study: According to a later analysis, the roughly 120 validation repertoires were produced on the same platform as the 666 repertoires of the first cohort. A separate validation cohort of 100 to 150 different subjects was used in addition to the approximately 670-subject first cohort. The study aimed to test whether signatures of past pathogen exposure could be identified by cataloging public T cell receptors. The study combined high-throughput TCR immunosequencing, statistical association of individual TCRs with disease status, and machine learning to predict cytomegalovirus infection status.

The receptor library was made with the immunoSEQ multiplex PCR assay. For the original study's pipeline: A statistical classification framework was built for diagnosing cytomegalovirus status from the catalog of TCR beta chain sequences. This is the immuneACCESS table as TCRdb keeps it, with only in-frame sequences that have V and J called. A part of the clones is gone; compared with another copy, unresolved V genes explain less than half, and the rest is unexplained. V and J calls and clone size follow that table, whereas D and trimming were derived from the DNA. The sample data list some 76,000 clones, and 94% of these were observed just once. Roughly 1% of the sample lies in the top ten. Paper-wide results and their limitations: The validation cohort had no HLA typing available for a later analysis, so co-occurrence within that cohort was assessed over all 120 or so repertoires. According to the authors, the approach could potentially be generalized to other disease states and immunological phenotypes. The classifier was reported to diagnose cytomegalovirus status with high specificity and sensitivity in both the original and validation cohorts. Across donors, most TCR sequences were observed very rarely, whereas some public TCRs were present in many individuals. A later analysis found that TCRs clustered in the first cohort also tended to co-occur in the 95 to 150 validation repertoires, with approximately 95% of cluster scores above 0. The study listed 150 to 200 TCR beta chains as associated with cytomegalovirus. In vitro tests confirmed that a few of the cytomegalovirus-associated TCR beta chains recognize cytomegalovirus antigens.

The donors belonged to the validation cohort of roughly 120 subjects, which was separate from the roughly 700-subject first cohort. From the germline V gene, CDR1 is SGHTA and CDR2 is FQGTGA. The CDR3 runs 15 amino acids, cysteine and phenylalanine included. The read is trimmed to its CDR3 DNA, 45 bases read in frame from base 1. V is cut back by 4 bases and J by 5 bases, with 10 bases in the junction unmatched. The sequenced sample consisted of PBMCs. This clonotype originated in a young woman in good health and CMV-seronegative. The chain couples TRBV7-3 to TRBJ1-1, with TRBD1 identical over 7 junction bases. The CDR3 protein is CASSSTGAGGTEAFF. The DNA is TGTGCCAGCAGCTCCACCGGGGCAGGGGGAACTGAAGCTTTCTTT.